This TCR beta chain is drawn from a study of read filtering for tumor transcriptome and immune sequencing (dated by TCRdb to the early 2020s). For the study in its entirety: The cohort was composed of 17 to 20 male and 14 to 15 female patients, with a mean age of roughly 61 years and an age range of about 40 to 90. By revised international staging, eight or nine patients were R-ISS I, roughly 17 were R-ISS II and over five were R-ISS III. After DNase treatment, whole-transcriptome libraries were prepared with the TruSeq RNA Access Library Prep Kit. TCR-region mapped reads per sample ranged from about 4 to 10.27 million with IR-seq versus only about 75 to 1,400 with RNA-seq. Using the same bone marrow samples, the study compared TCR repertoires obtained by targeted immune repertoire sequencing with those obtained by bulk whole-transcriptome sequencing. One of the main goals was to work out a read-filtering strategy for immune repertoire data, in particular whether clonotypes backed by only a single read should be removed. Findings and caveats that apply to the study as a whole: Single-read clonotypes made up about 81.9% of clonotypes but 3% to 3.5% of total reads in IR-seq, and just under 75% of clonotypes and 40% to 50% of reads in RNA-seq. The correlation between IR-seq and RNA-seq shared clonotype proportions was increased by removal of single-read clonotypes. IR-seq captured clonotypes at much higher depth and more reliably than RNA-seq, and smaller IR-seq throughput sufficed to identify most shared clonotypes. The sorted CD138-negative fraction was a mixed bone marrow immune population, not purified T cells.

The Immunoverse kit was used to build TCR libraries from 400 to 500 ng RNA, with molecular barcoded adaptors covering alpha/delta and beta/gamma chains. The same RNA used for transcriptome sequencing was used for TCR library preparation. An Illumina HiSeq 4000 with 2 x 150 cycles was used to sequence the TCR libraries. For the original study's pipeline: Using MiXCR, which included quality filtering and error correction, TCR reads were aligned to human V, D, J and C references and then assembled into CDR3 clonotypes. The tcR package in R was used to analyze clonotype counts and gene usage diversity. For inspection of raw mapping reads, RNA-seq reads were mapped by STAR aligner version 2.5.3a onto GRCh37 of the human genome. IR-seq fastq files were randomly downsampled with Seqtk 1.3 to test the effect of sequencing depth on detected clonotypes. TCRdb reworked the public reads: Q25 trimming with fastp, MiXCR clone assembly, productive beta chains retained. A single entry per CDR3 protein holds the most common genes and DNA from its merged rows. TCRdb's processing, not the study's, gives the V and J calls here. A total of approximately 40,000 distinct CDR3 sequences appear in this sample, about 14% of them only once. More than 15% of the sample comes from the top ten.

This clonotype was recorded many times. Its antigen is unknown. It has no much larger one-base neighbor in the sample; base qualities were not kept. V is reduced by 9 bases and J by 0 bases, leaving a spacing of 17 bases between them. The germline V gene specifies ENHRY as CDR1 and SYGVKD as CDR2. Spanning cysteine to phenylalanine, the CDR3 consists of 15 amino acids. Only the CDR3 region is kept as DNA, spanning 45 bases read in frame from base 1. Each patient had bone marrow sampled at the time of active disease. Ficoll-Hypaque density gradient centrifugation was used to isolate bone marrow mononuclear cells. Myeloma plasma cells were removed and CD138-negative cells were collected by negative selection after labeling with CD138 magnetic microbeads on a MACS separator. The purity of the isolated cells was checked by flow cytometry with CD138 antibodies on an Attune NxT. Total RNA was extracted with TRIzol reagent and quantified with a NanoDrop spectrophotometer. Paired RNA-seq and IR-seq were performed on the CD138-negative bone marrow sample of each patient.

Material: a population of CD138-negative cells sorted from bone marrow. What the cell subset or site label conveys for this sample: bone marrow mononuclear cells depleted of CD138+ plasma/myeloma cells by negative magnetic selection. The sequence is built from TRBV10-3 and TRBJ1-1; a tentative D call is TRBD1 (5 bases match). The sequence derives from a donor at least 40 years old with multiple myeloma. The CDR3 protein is CAMTPGHHLNTEAFF. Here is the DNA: TGTGCCATGACCCCAGGGCACCACTTGAACACTGAAGCTTTCTTT.